Listed below are T cell receptor beta chains from one sample, sequenced in a study of response to subunit inactivated influenza vaccine. TCRdb redid the calling of the RT-PCR reads with MiXCR, one entry per CDR3 protein. The sample has hundreds of thousands of distinct CDR3 sequences; less than 30% are singletons. Sequencing was performed on CD4+ T cells sorted from PBMCs, taken 5 days after vaccination. These receptors were collected from a middle-aged man who received an inactivated influenza vaccine. The CDR3 runs from the conserved cysteine through the conserved F or W. A D gene is named only where the DNA matches it firmly. Expanded clones get a size class; other rows say once, few or many, or leave the size out.

j_call | clone_size | d_call | v_call | cdr3_nt | cdr3_aa
TRBJ1-6 | few | NA | TRBV7-2 | TGTGCCAGCAGCTCCTCCACCAACTATAGGGGAGTACCCCTCCACTTT | CASSSSTNYRGVPLHF
TRBJ2-7 | few | TRBD1 | TRBV15 | TGTGCCACCAGCGGCAACTACTACAGGGGGCACTACGAGCAGTACTTC | CATSGNYYRGHYEQYF
TRBJ1-2 | NA | NA | TRBV7-8 | TGTGCCAGCAGCTTATTTAGGGACAAAAGCCCCTATGGCTACACCTTC | CASSLFRDKSPYGYTF
TRBJ2-7 | few | TRBD1 | TRBV6-1 | TGTGCCAGCAACCCGACCGGGACAGGGGTAGGCGAGCAGTACTTC | CASNPTGTGVGEQYF
TRBJ2-3 | many | NA | TRBV20-1 | TGCAGTGCTAGAGATGCTAGCACAGATACGCAGTATTTT | CSARDASTDTQYF
TRBJ2-7 | few | NA | TRBV7-9 | TGTGCCAGCAGAACAGACAGTTCCTACGAGCAGTACTTC | CASRTDSSYEQYF
TRBJ2-3 | NA | NA | TRBV10-3 | TGTGCCATCAGTGTCTCAGGGACCCGCACAGATACGCAGTATTTT | CAISVSGTRTDTQYF
TRBJ2-1 | NA | TRBD2 | TRBV7-9 | TGTGCCAGTCCGGGGGGGAGCTCCTACAATGAGCAGTTCTTC | CASPGGSSYNEQFF
TRBJ2-7 | NA | NA | TRBV18 | TGTGCCAGCTCTAAAGAGGCTGGGAACCTAGAGCAGTACTTC | CASSKEAGNLEQYF
TRBJ1-2 | NA | TRBD1 | TRBV24-1 | TGTGCCACCAGTGACCGGACAGGGGGGAACTATGGCTACACCTTC | CATSDRTGGNYGYTF
TRBJ2-1 | NA | NA | TRBV4-2 | TGTGCCAGCAGCCAGGAGACTAGGTCTGTGAATGAGCAGTTCTTC | CASSQETRSVNEQFF
TRBJ2-1 | once | NA | TRBV28 | TGTGCCAGCAGTTCAAACACAGTAAATGAGCAGTTCTTC | CASSSNTVNEQFF
TRBJ1-5 | many | NA | TRBV6-1 | TGTGCCAGCAGGGACGGAACGTCGCCCCAGCATTTT | CASRDGTSPQHF
TRBJ2-1 | NA | NA | TRBV5-1 | TGCGCCAGCAGCTTGAACGGGGGGCAAGTAAATGAGCAGTTCTTC | CASSLNGGQVNEQFF
TRBJ2-5 | few | NA | TRBV20-1 | TGCAGTGCTAGGGGCTCTGGCGGAGAAGACCAAGAGACCCAGTACTTC | CSARGSGGEDQETQYF
TRBJ2-7 | NA | NA | TRBV18 | TGTGCCAGCTCACCACAGGACGGGAGCTACGAGCAGTACTTC | CASSPQDGSYEQYF
TRBJ1-2 | few | NA | TRBV7-2 | TGTGCCAGCAGCGGGAGACCCCTCCTGTATTATGGCTACACCTTC | CASSGRPLLYYGYTF
TRBJ2-3 | many | TRBD2 | TRBV7-8 | TGTGCCAGCAGCTTAACCGGGACTAGGGGCACAGATACGCAGTATTTT | CASSLTGTRGTDTQYF
TRBJ1-1 | NA | TRBD1 | TRBV27 | TGTGCCAGCAGTTTAATCCCCGGGACAGGGGGACCTGAAGCTTTCTTT | CASSLIPGTGGPEAFF
TRBJ1-5 | NA | NA | TRBV5-4 | TGTGCCAGCAGCTTTTACGGTGATAGCAATCAGCCCCAGCATTTT | CASSFYGDSNQPQHF
TRBJ2-3 | NA | TRBD2 | TRBV6-2/TRBV6-3 | TGTGCCAGCAGTCGCCAAGCTAGCGGGAGACCCACAGATACGCAGTATTTT | CASSRQASGRPTDTQYF
TRBJ1-4 | NA | TRBD1 | TRBV20-1 | TGCAGTGCTAGGGCCGGGACAGGTGGGGCTAATGAAAAACTGTTTTTT | CSARAGTGGANEKLFF
TRBJ1-1 | NA | NA | TRBV2 | TGTGCCAGCATTAACTCCGCAACAGGAATTCTTCGAGCTTTCTTT | CASINSATGILRAFF
TRBJ2-7 | NA | TRBD2 | TRBV6-2/TRBV6-3 | TGTGCCAGCAGTACTAGCGGGGGTGCATCCTACGAGCAGTACTTC | CASSTSGGASYEQYF
TRBJ2-4 | NA | NA | TRBV6-1 | TGTGCCAGCAGTGAAGTTACGGGGTCAGGAAACATTCAGTACTTC | CASSEVTGSGNIQYF
TRBJ2-2 | few | TRBD2 | TRBV7-2 | TGTGCCAGCAGATACCTAAGCGGGGGCGGGGAGCTGTTTTTT | CASRYLSGGGELFF
TRBJ2-7 | few | NA | TRBV5-6 | TGTGCCAGCAGGATTACAGGGAGATTGCACGAGCAGTACTTC | CASRITGRLHEQYF
TRBJ2-5 | NA | NA | TRBV6-5 | TGTGCCAGCAGTTATGATTGGGGACGTACAGAGACCCAGTACTTC | CASSYDWGRTETQYF
TRBJ2-3 | NA | NA | TRBV20-1 | TGCAGTGCTAGAGATAGGCAGGGGTCAGATACGCAGTATTTT | CSARDRQGSDTQYF
TRBJ2-1 | few | NA | TRBV12-3/TRBV12-4 | TGTGCCAGCAGTTTGGACGCCTGGAGGGAGCAGTTCTTC | CASSLDAWREQFF
TRBJ2-1 | NA | TRBD2 | TRBV25-1 | TGTGCCAGCAGTAAGACTAGCGGGATAGGTGAGCAGTTCTTC | CASSKTSGIGEQFF
TRBJ2-1 | NA | TRBD2 | TRBV4-1 | TGCGCCAGCAGCCTCACTAGCGGGGGGACGCGCAATGAGCAGTTCTTC | CASSLTSGGTRNEQFF
TRBJ2-1 | few | TRBD2 | TRBV7-9 | TGTGCCAGCATGACTAGCGGGTTCAACAATGAGCAGTTCTTC | CASMTSGFNNEQFF
TRBJ2-7 | NA | TRBD1 | TRBV15 | TGTGCCACCAGCACGGACAGGGGACCCTACGAGCAGTACTTC | CATSTDRGPYEQYF
TRBJ2-7 | NA | TRBD1 | TRBV5-4 | TGTGCCAGCAGCTTGGTAGGACAGGTGCCTTACGAGCAGTACTTC | CASSLVGQVPYEQYF
TRBJ2-3 | many | NA | TRBV12-3/TRBV12-4 | TGTGCCAGCAGCCCCGCCAGGGTGAATACGCAGTATTTT | CASSPARVNTQYF
TRBJ2-7 | many | NA | TRBV28 | TGTGCCAGTACTCTGGGGTACGAGCAGTACTTC | CASTLGYEQYF
TRBJ2-5 | many | NA | TRBV29-1 | TGCAGCGTTGAGTCCGGGGGCGAGACCCAGTACTTC | CSVESGGETQYF
TRBJ2-1 | few | TRBD2 | TRBV5-1 | TGCGCCAGCAGCCCGTCTGGGACTAGTCGCTCCTACAATGAGCAGTTCTTC | CASSPSGTSRSYNEQFF
TRBJ2-7 | NA | NA | TRBV28 | TGTGCCAGCAGCTCTCCCCGGTCCGTCAACTACGAGCAGTACTTC | CASSSPRSVNYEQYF
TRBJ1-2 | few | TRBD1 | TRBV20-1 | TGCAGTGCCCGGGACAGGGGGCGCGATGGCTACACCTTC | CSARDRGRDGYTF
TRBJ2-3 | few | NA | TRBV20-1 | TGCAGCGCCCATGATTGGCGGGATGCAGATACGCAGTATTTT | CSAHDWRDADTQYF
TRBJ2-3 | NA | NA | TRBV20-1 | TGCAGTGCTAGAGACACCAGGGGGGCTTCAGATACGCAGTATTTT | CSARDTRGASDTQYF
TRBJ2-5 | few | NA | TRBV5-1 | TGCGCCAGCAGCTTGGCCTTGGGAATAGGAGAGACCCAGTACTTC | CASSLALGIGETQYF
TRBJ1-2 | few | NA | TRBV24-1 | TGTGCCACCAGTGACCCGGGACGAGCCTACACCTTC | CATSDPGRAYTF
TRBJ2-1 | once | NA | TRBV20-1 | TGCAGTGCTAGGCCTCCCCTAGCGAGATACAATGAGCAGTTCTTC | CSARPPLARYNEQFF
TRBJ1-6 | NA | NA | TRBV3-1 | TGTGCCAGCAGCCAAGAATTCGGGAGCTCCTATAATTCACCCCTCCACTTT | CASSQEFGSSYNSPLHF
TRBJ1-2 | once | NA | TRBV6-1 | TGTGCCAGCAGCCTCGGGAGGGGGGACGGCTACACCTTC | CASSLGRGDGYTF
TRBJ2-7 | few | NA | TRBV28 | TGTGCCAGCAGTTGGGGCGTTTATCCCTACGAGCAGTACTTC | CASSWGVYPYEQYF
TRBJ2-1 | NA | NA | TRBV20-1 | TGCAGTGCTAGAGACCAGGACGGCCTAGGGGGAGTCTACAATGAGCAGTTCTTC | CSARDQDGLGGVYNEQFF
TRBJ2-3 | few | NA | TRBV10-3 | TGTGCCATCAGTAGCACTACAGGGACCACAGATACGCAGTATTTT | CAISSTTGTTDTQYF
TRBJ2-2 | NA | TRBD1 | TRBV29-1 | TGCAGCGTTGCCTTTGGACAGGGGGGCTCCGGGGAGCTGTTTTTT | CSVAFGQGGSGELFF
TRBJ2-5 | few | NA | TRBV28 | TGTGCCAGCACTACTGTCCAAGAGACCCAGTACTTC | CASTTVQETQYF
TRBJ2-1 | NA | TRBD2 | TRBV12-3/TRBV12-4 | TGTGCCAGCAGCCTCGGGACTAGCGTAGGCAATGAGCAGTTCTTC | CASSLGTSVGNEQFF
TRBJ2-3 | few | TRBD2 | TRBV4-3 | TGCGCCAGCAGCCCAGCTAGCGGGGCTTTCACAGATACGCAGTATTTT | CASSPASGAFTDTQYF
TRBJ1-1 | NA | TRBD1 | TRBV28 | TGTGCCAGCAGTAAACAGGGGGCGCTGGGCACTGAAGCTTTCTTT | CASSKQGALGTEAFF
TRBJ2-7 | few | NA | TRBV10-2 | TGCGCCAGCAGGACAGACCCCTACGAGCAGTACTTC | CASRTDPYEQYF
TRBJ2-2 | NA | NA | TRBV12-3/TRBV12-4 | TGTGCCTTAGGGTCCACGGGGGCCGGGGAGCTGTTTTTT | CALGSTGAGELFF